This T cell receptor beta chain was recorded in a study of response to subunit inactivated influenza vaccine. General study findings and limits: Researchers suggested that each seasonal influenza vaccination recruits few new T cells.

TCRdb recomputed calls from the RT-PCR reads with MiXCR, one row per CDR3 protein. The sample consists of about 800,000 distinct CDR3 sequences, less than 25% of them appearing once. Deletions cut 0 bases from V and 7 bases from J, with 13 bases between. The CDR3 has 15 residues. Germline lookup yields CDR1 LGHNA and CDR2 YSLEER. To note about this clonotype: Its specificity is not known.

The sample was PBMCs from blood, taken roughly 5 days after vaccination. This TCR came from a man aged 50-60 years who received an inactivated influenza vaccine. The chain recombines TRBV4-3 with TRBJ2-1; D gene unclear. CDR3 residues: CASSQDLAPRNEQFF. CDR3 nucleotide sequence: TGCGCCAGCAGCCAAGATTTGGCCCCTAGGAATGAGCAGTTCTTC.